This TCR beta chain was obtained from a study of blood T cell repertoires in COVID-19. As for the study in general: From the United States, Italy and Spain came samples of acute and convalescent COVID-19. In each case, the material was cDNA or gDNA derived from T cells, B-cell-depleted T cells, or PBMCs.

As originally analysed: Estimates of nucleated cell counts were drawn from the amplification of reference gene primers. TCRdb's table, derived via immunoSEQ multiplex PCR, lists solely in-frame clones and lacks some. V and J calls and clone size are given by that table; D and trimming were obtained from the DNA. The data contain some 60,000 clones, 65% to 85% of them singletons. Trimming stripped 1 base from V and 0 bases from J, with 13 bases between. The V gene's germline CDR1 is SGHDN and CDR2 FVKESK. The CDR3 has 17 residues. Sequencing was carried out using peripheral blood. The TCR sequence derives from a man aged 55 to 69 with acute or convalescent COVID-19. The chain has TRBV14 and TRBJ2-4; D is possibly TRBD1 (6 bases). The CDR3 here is CASSQGGGNLAKNIQYF. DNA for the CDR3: TGTGCCAGCAGCCAAGGAGGGGGTAATCTAGCCAAAAACATTCAGTACTTC.